This T cell receptor (beta chain) was observed in a study of PD-L1 blockade in urothelial cancer. In the study overall: Twenty-five of 29 patients were men who had bladder-origin urothelial cancer. Anywhere from 0 to 3 prior chemotherapy regimens had been received by patients. At 6 weeks and at 3 weeks (second dose) after treatment start, blood was analyzed.

TCRdb's table, derived via immunoSEQ multiplex PCR, lists solely in-frame clones and lacks some. The table includes roughly 100,000 clones, approximately 82% detected once. Trimming stripped 6 bases from V and 9 bases from J, with 18 bases between. The CDR3 has 13 residues. From germline, CDR1 is MNHNS and CDR2 SASEGT. Stated time point: peripheral blood 6 weeks after treatment start. Urothelial carcinoma in patients was locally advanced or metastatic. This specimen consisted of PBMCs, obtained around atezolizumab (anti-PD-L1) treatment. The TCR originated in a man between 65 and 85 years old with urothelial cancer. This sequence joins TRBV6-1 and TRBJ2-7, with a possible D match to TRBD1 (7 bases). CDR3 DNA: TGTGCCAGCAGCGACAGGGCGCCCGGGGGGCAGTACTTC. Its protein is CASSDRAPGGQYF.